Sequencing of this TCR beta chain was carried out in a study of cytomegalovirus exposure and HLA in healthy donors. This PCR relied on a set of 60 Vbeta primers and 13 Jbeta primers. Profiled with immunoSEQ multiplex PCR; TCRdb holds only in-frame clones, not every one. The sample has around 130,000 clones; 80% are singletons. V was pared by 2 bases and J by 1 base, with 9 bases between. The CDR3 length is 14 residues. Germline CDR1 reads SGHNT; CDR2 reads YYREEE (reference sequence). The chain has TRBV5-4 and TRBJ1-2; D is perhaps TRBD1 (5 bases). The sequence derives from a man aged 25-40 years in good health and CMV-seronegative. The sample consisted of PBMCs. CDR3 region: CASSFRTINYGYTF. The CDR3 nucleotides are TGTGCCAGCAGCTTTCGGACAATTAACTATGGCTACACCTTC.